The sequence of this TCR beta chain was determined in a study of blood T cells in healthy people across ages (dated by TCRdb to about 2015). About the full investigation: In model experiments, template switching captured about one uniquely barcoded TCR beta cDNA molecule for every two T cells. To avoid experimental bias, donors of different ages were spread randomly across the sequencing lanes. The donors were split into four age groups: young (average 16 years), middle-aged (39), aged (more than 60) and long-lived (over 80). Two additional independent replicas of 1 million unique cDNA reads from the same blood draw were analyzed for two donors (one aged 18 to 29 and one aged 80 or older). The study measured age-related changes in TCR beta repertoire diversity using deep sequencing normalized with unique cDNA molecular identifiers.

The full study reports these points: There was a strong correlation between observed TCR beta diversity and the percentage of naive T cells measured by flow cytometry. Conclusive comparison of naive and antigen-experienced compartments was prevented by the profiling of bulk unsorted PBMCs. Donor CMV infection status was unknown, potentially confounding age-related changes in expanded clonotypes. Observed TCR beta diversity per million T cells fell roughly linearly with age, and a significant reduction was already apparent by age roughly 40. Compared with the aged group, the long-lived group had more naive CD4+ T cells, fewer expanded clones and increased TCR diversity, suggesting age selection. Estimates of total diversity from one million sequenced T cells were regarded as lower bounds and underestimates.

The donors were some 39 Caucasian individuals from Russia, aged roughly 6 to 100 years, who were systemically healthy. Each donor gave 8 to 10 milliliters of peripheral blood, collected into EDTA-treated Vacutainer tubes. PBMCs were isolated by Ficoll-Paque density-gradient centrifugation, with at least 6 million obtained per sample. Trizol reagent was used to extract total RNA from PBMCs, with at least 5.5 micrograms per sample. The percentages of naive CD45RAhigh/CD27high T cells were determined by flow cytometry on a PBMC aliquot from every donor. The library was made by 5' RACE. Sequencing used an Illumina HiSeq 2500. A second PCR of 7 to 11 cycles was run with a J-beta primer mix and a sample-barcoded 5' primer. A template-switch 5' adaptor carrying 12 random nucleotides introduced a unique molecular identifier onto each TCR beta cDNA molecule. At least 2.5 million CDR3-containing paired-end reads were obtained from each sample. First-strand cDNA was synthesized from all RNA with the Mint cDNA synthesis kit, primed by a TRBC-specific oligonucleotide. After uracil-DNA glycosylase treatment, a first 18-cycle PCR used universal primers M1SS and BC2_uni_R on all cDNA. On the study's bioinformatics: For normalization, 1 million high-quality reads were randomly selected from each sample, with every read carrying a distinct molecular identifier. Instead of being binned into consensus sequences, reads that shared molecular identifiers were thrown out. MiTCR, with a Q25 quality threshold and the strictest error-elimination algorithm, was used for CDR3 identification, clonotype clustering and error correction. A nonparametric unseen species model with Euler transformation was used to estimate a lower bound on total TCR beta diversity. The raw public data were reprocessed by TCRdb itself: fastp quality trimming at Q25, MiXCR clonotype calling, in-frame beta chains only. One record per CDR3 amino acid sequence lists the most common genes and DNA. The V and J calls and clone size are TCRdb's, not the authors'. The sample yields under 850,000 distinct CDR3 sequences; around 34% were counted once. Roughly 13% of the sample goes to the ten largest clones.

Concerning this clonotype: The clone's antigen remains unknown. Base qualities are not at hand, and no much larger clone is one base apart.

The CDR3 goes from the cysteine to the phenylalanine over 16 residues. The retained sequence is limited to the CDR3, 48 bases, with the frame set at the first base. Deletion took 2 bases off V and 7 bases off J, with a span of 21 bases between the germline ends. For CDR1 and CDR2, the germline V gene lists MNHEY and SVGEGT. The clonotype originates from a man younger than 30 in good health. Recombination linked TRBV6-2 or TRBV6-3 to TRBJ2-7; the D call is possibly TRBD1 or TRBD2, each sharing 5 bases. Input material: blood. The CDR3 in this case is CASSYLISGTEREQYF. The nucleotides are TGTGCCAGCAGTTACCTAATCTCCGGGACCGAGAGAGAGCAGTACTTC.